A single sample is the source of the 2 T cell receptor beta chains below, sequenced in a study (dated by TCRdb to between 2015 and 2016). Library creation used RT-PCR. The data were produced on an Illumina MiSeq. TCRdb took the public reads, trimmed them with fastp at Q25, ran MiXCR for clone calling and kept in-frame beta chains. Each entry is one CDR3 protein sequence, shown with its most common DNA and genes. The sample yields about 700,000 distinct CDR3 sequences; 14% were counted once. Clones ranked in the top ten supply around 3.3% of the sample. Sequences were obtained from memory CD4+ T cells from blood. The receptors stem from a female donor in good health, serving as a healthy control.

This clonotype was observed a handful of times. The chain couples TRBV12-3 or TRBV12-4 to TRBJ2-2, with a weak D call TRBD2 (6 bases). Trimming removed 3 bases at V and 0 bases at J, with 11 bases between. CDR3 length: 16 residues. CDR3 DNA: TGTGCCAGCAGTTTCGGGCGGGGCTCGAACACCGGGGAGCTGTTTTTT. Its translation: CASSFGRGSNTGELFF.

This clonotype was observed a handful of times. This sequence joins TRBV7-9 and TRBJ2-5; perhaps TRBD1 as D (5 bases). The CDR3 spans 15 residues. V lost 5 bases to trimming and J lost 2 bases, with 15 bases between them. In germline, CDR1 is SEHNR, CDR2 FQNEAQ (reference sequence). The chain's CDR3 is CASSPQGDSQETQYF. CDR3 coding DNA: TGTGCCAGCAGCCCTCAAGGAGACAGTCAAGAGACCCAGTACTTC.